The 20 T cell receptor beta chains below were found in one sample sequenced in a study of blood T cell repertoires in COVID-19. Sequencing was performed with immunoSEQ multiplex PCR; in TCRdb, only in-frame clones are kept and a portion is missing. This sample yields 250,000 to 300,000 clones, of which 80% to 90% are seen a single time; around 10% belongs to the top ten. Sequencing used peripheral blood. Every receptor here comes from a woman aged 70-85 years with acute or convalescent COVID-19.

This clone was seen once. The chain has TRBV2 and TRBJ1-6, with D perhaps matching TRBD1 (6 bases). V was pared by 0 bases and J by 9 bases, with 12 bases between. CDR3 size: 15 residues. CDR1 and CDR2 from the germline V gene are SNHLY and FYNNEI. CDR3 loop: CASSEAGRGSSPLHF. The DNA for the CDR3 is TGTGCCAGCAGTGAAGCTGGCAGGGGAAGTTCACCCCTCCACTTT.

This sequence joins TRBV2 and TRBJ2-5; 7 positions match TRBD1. Trimming at V came to 7 bases and at J to 4 bases, leaving 9 bases not matched to a gene. The CDR3 loop spans 14 amino acids. Germline V CDR1 and CDR2: SNHLY, FYNNEI. DNA for the CDR3: TGTGCCAGCACGGTGCGAGCAGGGGGAGAGACCCAGTACTTC. Translated, it gives CASTVRAGGETQYF. The full variable domain, its missing parts supplied by reference TRBV2 and TRBJ2-5, is EPEVTQTPSHQVTQMGQEVILRCVPISNHLYFYWYRQILGQKVEFLVSFYNNEISEKSEIFDDQFSVERPDGSNFTLKIRSTKLEDSAMYFCASTVRAGGETQYFGPGTRLLVL.

The rearrangement joins TRBV5-5 to TRBJ2-7; unclear D gene. The CDR3 totals 14 residues. CDR1 is SGHKS, CDR2 YYEKEE, per germline (reference sequence). V was clipped by 0 bases and J by 2 bases, with 9 bases between them. This chain's CDR3 is CASSLVGPTYEQYF. The DNA of the CDR3 is TGTGCCAGCAGCTTGGTGGGCCCTACCTACGAGCAGTACTTC.

In nucleotides, the CDR3 is TGTGCCAGCAGCTTAATTAGGGGGCTGGCTGAAGCTTTCTTT. This encodes CASSLIRGLAEAFF. The chain carries TRBV7-8 and TRBJ1-1; TRBD1 aligns across 7 bases. CDR1 and CDR2 from the germline V gene are SGHVS and FQNEAQ. The CDR3 loop spans 14 amino acids. The ends lost 2 bases at V and 6 bases at J; junction bases unmatched: 6.

V and J are TRBV4-1 and TRBJ2-3, with D unresolved. The V and J ends lost 3 bases and 3 bases respectively, with 4 bases between them. This CDR3 is 12 amino acids long. In germline, CDR1 is MGHRA, CDR2 YSYEKL. CDR3 residues: CASSHPTDTQYF. CDR3 DNA sequence: TGCGCCAGCAGCCACCCAACAGATACGCAGTATTTT.

This chain uses TRBV3-1 (or the pseudogene TRBV3-2) with TRBJ2-6; 11 bases align to TRBD1. Germline V gene sequence: CDR1 LGHDT, CDR2 YNNKEL (reference sequence). Losses at the gene ends were 4 bases for V and 0 bases for J; bases not matched to a gene: 2. The CDR3 covers 17 residues. CDR3 loop: CASSRGQGDSGANVLTF. The CDR3 nucleotides read TGTGCCAGCAGCCGGGGACAGGGGGACTCTGGGGCCAACGTCCTGACTTTC.

This clone was counted only a few times. This sequence joins TRBV5-1 and TRBJ1-1; maybe TRBD1 (5 bases). The germline CDR1 and CDR2 sequences are SGHRS and YFSETQ. CDR3 size: 15 residues. Trimming took 4 bases from V and 0 from J, leaving 13 bases between them. The CDR3 here is CASSLGGAMNTEAFF. CDR3 bases: TGCGCCAGCAGCCTAGGAGGGGCTATGAACACTGAAGCTTTCTTT.

Only one count was recorded for this clone. The chain carries TRBV18 and TRBJ2-7; no reliable D call. The V and J ends lost 3 bases and 2 bases respectively, with 8 bases between them. Germline V gene lookup returns CDR1 KGHSH and CDR2 LQKENI. The CDR3 sequence is 13 residues long. CDR3: CASSPTSTYEQYF. As DNA, the CDR3 is TGTGCCAGCTCACCCACATCCACCTACGAGCAGTACTTC. The complete variable domain, with remaining parts taken from reference TRBV18 and TRBJ2-7, reads NAGVMQNPRHLVRRRGQEARLRCSPMKGHSHVYWYRQLPEEGLKFMVYLQKENIIDESGMPKERFSAEFPKEGPSILRIQQVVRGDSAAYFCASSPTSTYEQYFGPGTRLTVT.

The genes are TRBV2 and TRBJ2-1; 7 bases fit TRBD1. Trimming took 4 bases from V and 2 from J; bases not matched to a gene: 2. The germline gives CDR1 SNHLY, CDR2 FYNNEI. CDR3 length: 14 residues. The CDR3 bases are TGTGCCAGCAGTGGAGGGGGCGCCTACAATGAGCAGTTCTTC. Translated, it gives CASSGGGAYNEQFF. Full variable domain (missing parts from reference TRBV2 and TRBJ2-1): EPEVTQTPSHQVTQMGQEVILRCVPISNHLYFYWYRQILGQKVEFLVSFYNNEISEKSEIFDDQFSVERPDGSNFTLKIRSTKLEDSAMYFCASSGGGAYNEQFFGPGTRLTVL.

This chain links TRBV5-1 with TRBJ1-2; TRBD1 agrees at 12 bases. The J segment lost 8 bases and the V segment lost 0 bases, leaving 2 bases of the junction unmatched. The length of the CDR3 is 14 residues. In germline, CDR1 is SGHRS, CDR2 YFSETQ. CDR3: CASSLGGTGGGYTF. The CDR3 DNA is TGCGCCAGCAGCTTGGGAGGGACAGGGGGCGGCTACACCTTC.

This clone was counted a few times. V gene TRBV5-1 combines with J gene TRBJ2-6; D gene ambiguous. Germline V CDR1 and CDR2: SGHRS, YFSETQ. V gave up 0 bases and J gave up 0 bases, with 4 bases separating them. CDR3 length: 15 amino acids. In DNA, the CDR3 is TGCGCCAGCAGCTTGGCTTCCTCTGGGGCCAACGTCCTGACTTTC. Its translation is CASSLASSGANVLTF.

The rearrangement uses TRBV7-2 and TRBJ1-5, with 8 bases fitting TRBD1. Germline CDR1 is SGHTA and CDR2 is FQGNSA. V gave up 4 bases and J gave up 4 bases; unmatched junction bases: 3. The CDR3 is 14 amino acids. The CDR3 DNA follows: TGTGCCAGCAGCTCGGACAGGGTGAATCAGCCCCAGCATTTT. It translates to CASSSDRVNQPQHF. The full variable domain, rest sourced from reference TRBV7-2 and TRBJ1-5, is GAGVSQSPSNKVTEKGKDVELRCDPISGHTALYWYRQSLGQGLEFLIYFQGNSAPDKSGLPSDRFSAERTGGSVSTLTIQRTQQEDSAVYLCASSSDRVNQPQHFGDGTRLSIL.

V gene TRBV3-1 (or the pseudogene TRBV3-2) combines with J gene TRBJ1-1; the D is unclear. CDR1 is LGHDT and CDR2 is YNNKEL in the germline V gene (reference sequence). Trimming removed 6 bases at V and 1 base at J, with 6 bases between. The CDR3 runs 12 residues. CDR3 bases: TGTGCCAGCAGGAGTACGAACACTGAAGCTTTCTTT. It yields the protein CASRSTNTEAFF.

DNA for the CDR3: TGTGCCAGTAGGCCCGGGACAGGGAACTATGGCTACACCTTC. Amino acid sequence: CASRPGTGNYGYTF. This chain connects TRBV19 to TRBJ1-2; 9 bases align to TRBD1. The CDR3 contains 14 residues. Germline assignment: CDR1 LNHDA and CDR2 SQIVND (reference sequence). The junction had 4 bases not matched to a gene; V was cut back by 6 bases and J by 2 bases.

The chain recombines TRBV19 with TRBJ2-3, with D hard to call. The CDR3 is 13 amino acids. Germline values: CDR1 LNHDA, CDR2 SQIVND (reference sequence). V lost 6 bases and J 2 bases, leaving 9 bases between the germline ends. The DNA of the CDR3 is TGTGCCAGTAGCCTTAGATACACAGATACGCAGTATTTT. Protein: CASSLRYTDTQYF.

This clone has a handful of counts. The rearrangement joins TRBV27 to TRBJ1-4; 8 nucleotides align to TRBD1. The CDR3 is 14 residues long. The germline V gene has CDR1 MNHEY and CDR2 SMNVEV (reference sequence). After removal of 6 bases from V and 4 bases from J, the junction contained 4 bases not matched to a gene. CDR3 region: CASRPTGGNEKLFF. In DNA, the CDR3 is TGTGCCAGCAGACCAACAGGGGGTAATGAAAAACTGTTTTTT.

The genes are TRBV19 and TRBJ1-3, with 7 positions matching TRBD1. This CDR3 contains 14 residues. Germline trimming cut 5 bases from V and 4 bases from J; bases unmatched to any gene: 5. The V gene's germline CDR1 is LNHDA and CDR2 SQIVND (reference sequence). CDR3 sequence: CASSSRGAGNTIYF. The CDR3 nucleotides read TGTGCCAGTAGTTCCAGGGGGGCCGGAAACACCATATATTTT.

The V gene is TRBV7-3, the J gene TRBJ2-3; the match to TRBD1 covers 9 bases. The CDR3 has 17 amino acids. CDR1 is SGHTA, CDR2 FQGTGA, per germline. Trimming cost V 0 bases and J 5 bases; bases outside gene matches: 9. The CDR3: CASSLTRTGAGGDTQYF. CDR3 nucleotides: TGTGCCAGCAGCTTAACCCGGACAGGGGCCGGGGGAGATACGCAGTATTTT.

This clone was detected only a few times. This chain links TRBV6-5 with TRBJ1-1; 8 bases are shared with TRBD1. The V and J ends lost 6 bases and 1 base, in that order; junction bases with no gene match: 4. CDR1 MNHEY and CDR2 SVGAGI come from the germline V gene. CDR3 length: 14 residues. Here the CDR3 reads CASRLDRGNTEAFF. The CDR3 coding sequence is TGTGCCAGCAGACTAGACAGGGGGAACACTGAAGCTTTCTTT.

This chain links TRBV19 with TRBJ1-2; no firm D call. CDR1 and CDR2 (germline): LNHDA, SQIVND (reference sequence). Trimming removed 10 bases from V and 8 bases from J, with 17 bases in between. The CDR3 runs to 12 residues. The CDR3 coding sequence is TGTGCCACTCTCGGTGGGCAAGTCGGCTACACCTTC. This gives the protein CATLGGQVGYTF.